Following are 14 T cell receptor beta chains from one sample sequenced in a study of shared clonotypes between healthy human individuals. TCRdb's copy holds only in-frame clones and misses some; the assay was immunoSEQ multiplex PCR. Of fewer than 1.8 million clones in the sample, 98% are singletons; the top ten hold roughly 0.36%. The specimen sequenced was naive CD4+ T cells sorted from blood. Indicated subset: CD45RA+ positively selected. The receptors were gathered from a man aged 25 to 45 in good health.

This clone was picked up one time. This chain links TRBV5-4 with TRBJ2-7, with TRBD1 matching 7 bases. Germline CDR1 is SGHNT and CDR2 is YYREEE (reference sequence). J gave up 3 bases and V 3 bases, and 6 bases lay outside the gene matches. CDR3 length: 14 amino acids. The chain's CDR3 is CASSSQGVNYEQYF. CDR3 sequence (DNA): TGTGCCAGCAGCTCCCAGGGGGTTAACTACGAGCAGTACTTC.

The J gene is TRBJ2-7, the V gene TRBV2, with D possibly being TRBD1 (6 bases). The CDR3 is 14 residues long. CDR1 and CDR2 (germline): SNHLY, FYNNEI. Trimming pared 4 bases from V and 0 bases from J, leaving 10 bases between. The CDR3 bases are TGTGCCAGCAGTGGAAGGGGACACTCCTACGAGCAGTACTTC. Its protein product is CASSGRGHSYEQYF.

V is TRBV6-5 and J is TRBJ2-7; 10 bases are a match to TRBD1. CDR1 and CDR2 (germline): MNHEY, SVGAGI. Losses at the gene ends were 8 bases for V and 6 bases for J; bases not matched to a gene: 4. The CDR3 spans 12 residues. The CDR3: CASRDRGGEQYF. DNA of the CDR3: TGTGCCAGCCGGGACAGGGGTGGCGAGCAGTACTTC.

The chain recombines TRBV2 with TRBJ1-5; D uncertain. The CDR3 runs 11 residues. V lost 6 bases to trimming and J lost 13 bases, with 13 bases between them. Germline V lookup: CDR1 SNHLY, CDR2 FYNNEI. CDR3 nucleotide sequence: TGTGCCAGCAGGGAGGGATGGCTTCAGCATTTT. Amino acids: CASREGWLQHF.

The J gene is TRBJ1-1, the V gene TRBV5-4; D not resolved. The CDR3 contains 18 residues. CDR1 and CDR2 (germline): SGHNT, YYREEE (reference sequence). V was pared by 0 bases and J by 2 bases, with 20 bases between. CDR3 sequence (DNA): TGTGCCAGCAGCTTGGGCGGACTCAACTCATTCACAAACACTGAAGCTTTCTTT. Translation gives CASSLGGLNSFTNTEAFF.

The rearrangement joins TRBV9 to TRBJ2-7; D is tentatively TRBD1 or TRBD2 (5 bases each). CDR3 size: 15 residues. V was trimmed by 0 bases and J by 5 bases, leaving 15 bases between them. Germline V lookup: CDR1 SGDLS, CDR2 YYNGEE. CDR3 bases: TGTGCCAGCAGCGTAGAGGGGAGACACCCCGACGAGCAGTACTTC. Its translation is CASSVEGRHPDEQYF.

This chain links TRBV11-3 with TRBJ2-2; TRBD1 aligns across 10 bases. The germline V gene has CDR1 SGHNT and CDR2 YENEEA. CDR3 size: 15 residues. J was trimmed by 3 bases and V by 4 bases; bases with no gene match: 2. In nucleotides, the CDR3 is TGTGCCAGCAGCTCGACAGGGGGCCACACCGGGGAGCTGTTTTTT. Its translation is CASSSTGGHTGELFF. Looking up the rest from reference TRBV11-3 and TRBJ2-2 gives the full variable domain: EAGVVQSPRYKIIEKKQPVAFWCNPISGHNTLYWYLQNLGQGPELLIRYENEEAVDDSQLPKDRFSAERLKGVDSTLKIQPAELGDSAVYLCASSSTGGHTGELFFGEGSRLTVL.

V and J are TRBV6-4 and TRBJ2-7, with 9 bases identical to TRBD1. The CDR3 totals 15 residues. Germline V gives CDR1 MRHNA, CDR2 SNTAGT. J was trimmed by 3 bases and V by 5 bases; bases with no gene match: 8. The CDR3 is CASSPAGTGIYEQYF. CDR3 nucleotide sequence: TGTGCCAGCAGTCCGGCCGGGACAGGGATCTACGAGCAGTACTTC.

The chain employs TRBV6-5 and TRBJ2-7; possibly TRBD1 for D (5 bases). Germline CDR1 MNHEY, CDR2 SVGAGI. The CDR3 covers 14 residues. V was cut by 6 bases and J by 0 bases, with 12 bases left in between. The CDR3 loop is CASRITGISYEQYF. Here the CDR3 DNA reads TGTGCCAGCAGGATAACAGGTATCTCCTACGAGCAGTACTTC.

This CDR3 reads CAISGRGRGLETQYF. CDR3 DNA sequence: TGTGCCATCAGTGGACGGGGAAGGGGTTTAGAGACCCAGTACTTC. J is TRBJ2-5 and V is TRBV10-3, with D perhaps assigned TRBD1 or TRBD2 (5 bases each). The V and J ends lost 4 bases and 4 bases respectively, with 16 bases between them. CDR1 is ENHRY and CDR2 is SYGVKD in the germline V gene. The CDR3 covers 15 residues.

The J gene is TRBJ2-7, the V gene TRBV13; 9 bases are shared with TRBD2. CDR1 and CDR2 from the germline V gene are PRHDT and FYEKMQ (reference sequence). CDR3 length: 15 residues. V gave up 5 bases and J gave up 2 bases; unmatched junction bases: 7. The CDR3 region is CASSPPTSGTYEQYF. CDR3 DNA: TGTGCCAGCAGCCCCCCGACTAGCGGAACCTACGAGCAGTACTTC.

The chain couples TRBV25-1 to TRBJ2-5; TRBD1 agrees at 9 bases. Germline V gene sequence: CDR1 MGHDK, CDR2 SYGVNS. Trimming cost V 1 base and J 3 bases; bases outside gene matches: 6. CDR3 length equals 16 residues. CDR3 DNA: TGTGCCAGCAGTGAATCTGGGACAGGGTGGAAAGAGACCCAGTACTTC. It encodes CASSESGTGWKETQYF.

The gene calls are TRBV7-9 and TRBJ2-7, with D maybe TRBD2 (7 bases). The length of the CDR3 is 15 residues. The V gene lost 5 bases and the J gene lost 5 bases, with 19 bases spanning the gap. Germline assignment: CDR1 SEHNR and CDR2 FQNEAQ (reference sequence). The CDR3 sequence is CASSQTSRGGNEQYF. CDR3 DNA sequence: TGTGCCAGCAGCCAAACATCCAGGGGAGGGAACGAGCAGTACTTC. Looking up the rest from reference TRBV7-9 and TRBJ2-7 gives the full variable domain: DTGVSQNPRHKITKRGQNVTFRCDPISEHNRLYWYRQTLGQGPEFLTYFQNEAQLEKSRLLSDRFSAERPKGSFSTLEIQRTEQGDSAMYLCASSQTSRGGNEQYFGPGTRLTVT.

The V gene is TRBV10-3, the J gene TRBJ2-7; D assignment may be TRBD1 or TRBD2 (5 bases each). CDR3 length: 12 amino acids. CDR1 is ENHRY, CDR2 SYGVKD, per germline. The V end was cut by 7 bases, the J end by 7 bases, with 14 bases between. CDR3 coding DNA: TGTGCCATCAATCGGGGCCCGGGGGAGCAGTACTTC. The encoded protein is CAINRGPGEQYF.